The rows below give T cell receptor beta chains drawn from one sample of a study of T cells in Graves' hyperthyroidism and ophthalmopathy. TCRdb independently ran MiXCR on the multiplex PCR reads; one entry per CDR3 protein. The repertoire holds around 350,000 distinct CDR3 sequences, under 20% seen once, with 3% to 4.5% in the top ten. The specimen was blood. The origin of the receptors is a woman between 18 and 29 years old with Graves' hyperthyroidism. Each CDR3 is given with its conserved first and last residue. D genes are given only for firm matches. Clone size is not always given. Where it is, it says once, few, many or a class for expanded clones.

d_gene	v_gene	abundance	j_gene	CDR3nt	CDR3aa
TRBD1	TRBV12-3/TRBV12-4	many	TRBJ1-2	TGTGCCAGCAGTGGGGGACAGGGTGGCTATGGCTACACCTTC	CASSGGQGGYGYTF
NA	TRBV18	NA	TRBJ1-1	TGTGCCAGCTCACCGGGGGTGTTGGACACTGAAGCTTTCTTT	CASSPGVLDTEAFF
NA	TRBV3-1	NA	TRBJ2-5	TGTGCCAGCAGCCAAATCTTAGGTATTATCCAAGAGACCCAGTACTTC	CASSQILGIIQETQYF
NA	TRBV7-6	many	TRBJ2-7	TGTGCCAGCAGCTTAGCCGGTCGGGCAGGGAAAAACGAGCAGTACTTC	CASSLAGRAGKNEQYF
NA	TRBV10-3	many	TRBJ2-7	TGTGCCATCAGTCTTGGACAGCTCTACGAGCAGTACTTC	CAISLGQLYEQYF
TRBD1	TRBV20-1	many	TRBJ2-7	TGCAGTGCTGAGTGGGACAGCCCCTACGAGCAGTACTTC	CSAEWDSPYEQYF
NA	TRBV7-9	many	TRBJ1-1	TGTGCCAGCAGCACACAGGGTTGGACTGAAGCTTTCTTT	CASSTQGWTEAFF
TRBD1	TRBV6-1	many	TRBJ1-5	TGTGCCAGTAGAAAGGACAGGGGCCTGAGGGATCAGCCCCAGCATTTT	CASRKDRGLRDQPQHF
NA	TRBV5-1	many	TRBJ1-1	TGCGCCAGCAGCTCCGGACACAACACTGAAGCTTTCTTT	CASSSGHNTEAFF
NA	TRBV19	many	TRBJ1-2	TGTGCCAGTGGGGAGAGGGGACGAGCTAACTATGGCTACACCTTC	CASGERGRANYGYTF
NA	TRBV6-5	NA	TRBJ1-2	TGTGCCAGCAGTTACGACACCTCCTATGGCTACACCTTC	CASSYDTSYGYTF
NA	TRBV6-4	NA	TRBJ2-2	NA	CASSAEHRGGHRGAVFF
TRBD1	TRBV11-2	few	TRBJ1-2	TGTGCCAGCAGCTTAGATCCGGCAGGGGGCGGCGGCTACACCTTC	CASSLDPAGGGGYTF
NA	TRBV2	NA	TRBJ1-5	TGTGCCAGCATGGGGGACAGCAATCAGCCCCAGCATTTT	CASMGDSNQPQHF
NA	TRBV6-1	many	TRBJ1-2	TGTGCCAGCAGTGAAGAAAGGGGCGGCTACACCTTC	CASSEERGGYTF
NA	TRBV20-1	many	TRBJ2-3	TGCAGTGCTAACAGGATGGGGGATACGCAGTATTTT	CSANRMGDTQYF
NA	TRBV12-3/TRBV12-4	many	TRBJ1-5	TGTGCCAGCAGTTTCCCGGAGGGCAATCAGCCCCAGCATTTT	CASSFPEGNQPQHF
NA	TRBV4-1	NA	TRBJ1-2	TGCGCCAGCAGCCAATCCGGCTCGACCCGTGGGACTTATGGCTACACCTTC	CASSQSGSTRGTYGYTF
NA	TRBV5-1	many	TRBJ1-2	TGCGCCAGCAGCCCCGGGACCGAGTATGGCTACACCTTC	CASSPGTEYGYTF